The source of this TCR beta chain is a study of shared clonotypes between healthy human individuals. This CDR3 region has 17 residues. Germline CDR1 and CDR2: MDHEN and SYDVKM. Trimming shortened V by 6 bases and J by 8 bases, and 26 bases separated the two germline ends. Produced via immunoSEQ multiplex PCR; TCRdb's table is partial and in-frame only. The sample carries 2 million to 2.5 million clones, around 93% recorded once. Sequencing was carried out using naive CD4+ T cells from PBMCs. The subset is: CD45RA+ positively selected. This receptor was identified in a man aged 18-30 years in good health. Some clones in this sample may be carry-over from other donors' samples. The V gene is TRBV28, the J gene TRBJ2-1, with D maybe TRBD1 (5 bases). CDR3 sequence (DNA): TGTGCCAGCAGCTCAACTGGGGCGGCGGTGTTGTGGGATGAGCAGTTCTTC. It codes for CASSSTGAAVLWDEQFF.